This T cell receptor beta chain stems from a study of blood T cell repertoires in COVID-19. The CDR3 totals 13 residues. Germline V gene lookup returns CDR1 SNHLY and CDR2 FYNNEI. V gave up 6 bases and J gave up 7 bases, with 15 bases separating them. The data were produced by immunoSEQ multiplex PCR, yet TCRdb's version contains in-frame clones alone and is incomplete. This table has 200,000 to 250,000 clones, roughly 88% appearing once. J is TRBJ2-5 and V is TRBV2; weak D call: TRBD1 (7 bases). The clonotype comes from a man aged 50 or older with COVID-19, enrolled during active disease. The specimen was peripheral blood. The CDR3 nucleotides read TGTGCCAGCAGAACAGGGGAGGTAGGGACCCAGTACTTC. It yields the protein CASRTGEVGTQYF.